Sequencing of this TCR beta chain was carried out in a study of shared T cell receptors in the human thymus. Profiling relied on immunoSEQ multiplex PCR, and the TCRdb table lists in-frame clones only, not all of them. The repertoire holds some 400,000 clones, with around 93% as singletons. The specimen was thymocytes. The receptor's source is a human donor.

The CDR3 spells CRAHRVTGNTIYF. CDR3 DNA: TGTCGGGCTCACAGGGTGACTGGAAACACCATATATTTT. V is TRBV7-9 and J is TRBJ1-3, with D tentatively TRBD1 (6 bases). Per germline, CDR1 SEHNR and CDR2 FQNEAQ (reference sequence). The CDR3 has 13 amino acids.